Listed below are T cell receptor beta chains from one sample, sequenced in a study of beta chain features in type 1 diabetes. Method: immunoSEQ multiplex PCR; TCRdb's copy keeps in-frame clones and lacks some. In the table there are 300,000 to 350,000 clones, around 8.5% of which are singletons. Sequencing input: central memory CD4+ T cells from blood. These receptors all come from a man aged 30 to 45 with type 1 diabetes. Both conserved end residues are part of each CDR3. Each record gives: J gene, clone size, D gene, V gene, CDR3 DNA, CDR3 protein. The D gene is left open where the match is weak. Expanded clones are given a class, and other clones once, few, many or no size at all.

TRBJ1-2 few NA TRBV6-1 TGTGCCAGCAGTTCCCCTCGGGAGGGCAAAGGGGGCTACACCTTC CASSSPREGKGGYTF
TRBJ2-1 NA NA TRBV19 TGTGCCAGTAGTCTCCGGACTGGCTCCTACAATGAGCAGTTCTTC CASSLRTGSYNEQFF
TRBJ2-3 NA NA TRBV6-5 TGTGCCAGCGGAGGGGGCGGGGGGACAGATACGCAGTATTTT CASGGGGGTDTQYF
TRBJ2-1 NA TRBD1 TRBV6-1 TGTGCCAGCAGCCCTCCGGGGACAGCGTACAATGAGCAGTTCTTC CASSPPGTAYNEQFF
TRBJ2-5 few NA TRBV19 TGTGCCGGATCAGGGACTGAGACCCAGTACTTC CAGSGTETQYF
TRBJ2-5 few NA TRBV28 TGTGCCAGCAGTTTACGGGACACAAAAGAGACCCAGTACTTC CASSLRDTKETQYF
TRBJ2-1 NA NA TRBV6-5 TGTGCCAGCAGTTACTTGGTTTCGCAGTTCTTC CASSYLVSQFF
TRBJ1-5 NA NA TRBV4-1 TGCGCCAGCAGCTCACAAGATCATCAGCCCCAGCATTTT CASSSQDHQPQHF
TRBJ2-5 few NA TRBV6-6 TGTGCCAGCAGCCGACAGAAAGAGACCCAGTACTTC CASSRQKETQYF
TRBJ1-1 few NA TRBV7-6 TGTGCCAGCAGCTTAATTGGGGAATCCACTGAAGCTTTCTTT CASSLIGESTEAFF
TRBJ2-7 many NA TRBV2 TGTGCCAGCAGTGTTGGGGACTGGACCTCAAGGCAGTACTTC CASSVGDWTSRQYF
TRBJ2-7 few NA TRBV7-2 TGTGCCAGCAGCTTAGGGCCCCCCCCCTACGAGCAGTACTTC CASSLGPPPYEQYF
TRBJ1-1 NA NA TRBV4-3 TGCGCCAGCAGCCAAGATTCCGCCGGGAACACTGAAGCTTTCTTT CASSQDSAGNTEAFF
TRBJ2-5 few NA TRBV29-1 TGCAGCGTTGGGCCAGGGGAGCCCGAGACCCAGTACTTC CSVGPGEPETQYF
TRBJ1-5 few NA TRBV30 TGTGCCTGGAGTGGAGGGGCCAATCAGCCCCAGCATTTT CAWSGGANQPQHF
TRBJ1-2 NA TRBD1 TRBV30 TGTGCCCTGGACAGGATTTATGGCTACACCTTC CALDRIYGYTF
TRBJ2-3 NA TRBD2 TRBV7-2 TGTGCCAGCAGCTTAGTAAGCGGGGGCCGCACAGATACGCAGTATTTT CASSLVSGGRTDTQYF
TRBJ2-6 few TRBD1 TRBV29-1 TGCAGCGTGGAGACAGGGCTTGGGGCCAACGTCCTGACTTTC CSVETGLGANVLTF